This TCR beta chain was recovered during a study of T cell repertoires in cytomegalovirus infection. Each CDR3 protein is one row after TCRdb ran MiXCR on the reads. Of 640,000 or so distinct CDR3 sequences in the sample, around a third were seen once. In the case of this clonotype: Its matching antigen is unknown.

The CDR3 length is 19 residues. V shed 2 bases and J 5 bases; nucleotides not matched to a gene: 12. Germline V lookup: CDR1 MNHNY, CDR2 SVGAGI (reference sequence). This material consisted of cultured PBMCs, taken from culture after CMV antigen stimulation. The gene calls are TRBV6-6 and TRBJ2-2; 12 bases map to TRBD2. The TCR sequence derives from a human donor in good health (CMV status not recorded). Some clones in this sample may be carry-over from other donors' samples. The CDR3, as DNA: TGTGCCAGCAGTTACAGGAGACTAGCGGGAGTTGTGTATACCGGGGAGCTGTTTTTT. Its protein product is CASSYRRLAGVVYTGELFF.